This T cell receptor (beta chain) is drawn from a study of T cells in Graves' hyperthyroidism and ophthalmopathy. There are a few counts of this clonotype. The CDR3 regions of TCR beta were amplified from RNA transcripts. Primed by the HTBI set, a first-round RT-PCR was run on the TCR CDR3. MiXCR, run by TCRdb on the multiplex PCR reads, gives a single entry per CDR3 protein. Of about 480,000 distinct CDR3 sequences listed, approximately 15% are singletons. There are 15 residues in the CDR3. The V and J ends lost 2 bases and 7 bases, in that order; junction bases with no gene match: 11. Per the germline V gene, CDR1 is SGHDT and CDR2 is YYEEEE. Extraction of PBMCs used roughly 9.4 ml of fresh peripheral blood.

Sequencing was performed on blood. V is TRBV5-6 and J is TRBJ1-2; the match to TRBD1 covers 7 bases. The TCR originated in a young woman with Graves' hyperthyroidism. In nucleotides, the CDR3 is TGTGCCAGCAGCTTTAGGGTTTCGACAGGGAGTGGCTACACCTTC. It yields the protein CASSFRVSTGSGYTF.